This T cell receptor (beta chain) was identified during a study of blood T cells in healthy people across ages (dated by TCRdb to between 2015 and 2017). About the investigation overall: Template switching captured roughly one uniquely barcoded TCR beta cDNA molecule per two T cells in model experiments. To track age-related changes in TCR beta repertoire diversity, the study relied on deep sequencing normalized with unique cDNA molecular identifiers. The donors were split into four age groups: young (average around 15 years), middle-aged (about 40), aged (over 55) and long-lived (about 74). Donors of different ages were randomly distributed across sequencing lanes to avoid experimental bias. For two donors (one aged 18 to 29 and one aged 80 or older), the study analyzed two additional independent replicas of 1 million unique cDNA reads from the same blood draw.

Library generation was performed with 5' RACE. A second PCR of about 7 to 12 cycles was run with a J-beta primer mix and a sample-barcoded 5' primer. A template-switch 5' adaptor carrying 12 random nucleotides introduced a unique molecular identifier onto each TCR beta cDNA molecule. At least 2.5 million CDR3-containing paired-end reads were obtained from each sample. First-strand cDNA synthesis was performed from all RNA using the Mint cDNA synthesis kit, with priming by a TRBC-specific oligonucleotide. Following uracil-DNA glycosylase treatment, all cDNA underwent a first 18-cycle PCR with the universal primers M1SS and BC2_uni_R. On the study's bioinformatics: For normalization, 1 million high-quality reads were randomly selected from each sample, with every read carrying a distinct molecular identifier. Instead of being binned into consensus sequences, reads with shared molecular identifiers were discarded. MiTCR, set to a Q25 quality threshold and the strictest error-elimination algorithm, was used for CDR3 identification, clonotype clustering and error correction. A nonparametric unseen species model using Euler transformation provided a lower-bound estimate of total TCR beta diversity. TCRdb ran its own pipeline on the public reads, namely fastp trimming at Q25 and MiXCR clone calling, and kept in-frame beta chains. CDR3 protein sequences are deduplicated, and each keeps its most common genes and DNA. It is TCRdb's table, rather than the study itself, that gives the V and J calls and clone size. For this sample the table gives around 2 million distinct CDR3 sequences, of which around 40% were detected only once. The ten top clones hold more than 20% of the sample.

Donors were roughly 40 systemically healthy Caucasian individuals from Russia aged roughly 6 to 100 years. About 9.6 milliliters of peripheral blood were collected from each donor into EDTA-treated Vacutainer tubes. Ficoll-Paque density-gradient centrifugation was used to isolate PBMCs, with at least 7 million per sample. Total RNA, at least 6 micrograms per sample, was extracted from PBMCs with Trizol reagent. Naive CD45RAhigh/CD27high T cell percentages were measured by flow cytometry on a PBMC aliquot from every donor. Findings and caveats that apply to the study as a whole: Because the CMV infection status of the donors was unknown, age-related changes in expanded clonotypes may potentially have been confounded. Estimates of total diversity based on one million sequenced T cells were considered lower bounds and underestimates. A strong correlation was found between observed TCR beta diversity and the percentage of naive T cells measured by flow cytometry. As age increased, observed TCR beta diversity per million T cells dropped in a roughly linear way, and a significant reduction was already evident by age 40. Compared with the aged group, the long-lived group had more naive CD4+ T cells, fewer expanded clones and increased TCR diversity, suggesting age selection. Because profiling used bulk unsorted PBMCs, naive and antigen-experienced compartments could not be compared conclusively.

Turning to this clonotype: What this receptor recognizes is not known. No much larger clone exists at a distance of one base, and base qualities are not known.

Trimming leaves V shorter by 0 bases and J shorter by 4 bases, with the junction holding 13 bases beyond the gene matches. The CDR3 contains 18 residues, cysteine and phenylalanine counted. The kept DNA is CDR3 alone, 54 bases in frame from the first base. CDR1 and CDR2, per the germline V gene, are LGHNA and YSLEER. The source is a human donor in good health. The chain is made from TRBV4-3 and TRBJ2-7; a stretch of 9 junction bases matches TRBD1. The sequenced sample was blood. The CDR3 protein sequence reads: CASSQEEIVTGGLYEQYF. The sequence in DNA is TGCGCCAGCAGCCAAGAAGAGATTGTCACAGGGGGCCTATACGAGCAGTACTTC.